The rows below give T cell receptor beta chains drawn from one sample of a study of regulatory T cells in long-lasting Graves disease. TCRdb reprocessed the multiplex PCR reads via MiXCR and lists one record per CDR3 protein. The sample shows roughly 440,000 distinct CDR3 sequences, roughly 15% of them seen only once. These data were also reused for a study on T cells in Graves' hyperthyroidism and ophthalmopathy.

Sequenced material: peripheral blood mononuclear cells (PBMCs), taken at new diagnosis, from a patient treated with antithyroid drugs. These TCRs come from a woman in her late teens or twenties with Graves disease. CDR3s include the opening cysteine and the closing phenylalanine or tryptophan. The D gene is left open where the match is weak. Size tells how often a clone was seen (once, few, many) or the class of an expanded clone, and some rows leave it out.

J gene | V gene | clone size | D gene | CDR3 protein | CDR3 DNA
TRBJ2-7 | TRBV20-1 | few | TRBD2 | CSARGSGRGYEQYF | TGCAGTGCTAGAGGTAGCGGGAGGGGATACGAGCAGTACTTC
TRBJ1-4 | TRBV20-1 | few | TRBD1 | CSAKDRGGPEKLFF | TGCAGTGCGAAAGACAGGGGGGGACCTGAAAAACTGTTTTTT
TRBJ1-1 | TRBV28 | many | TRBD1 | CASRGDRPVYTEAFF | TGTGCCAGCAGGGGGGACAGGCCGGTTTATACTGAAGCTTTCTTT
TRBJ2-3 | TRBV20-1 | many | . | CSAKTPRLADTQYF | TGCAGTGCTAAGACCCCACGACTAGCAGATACGCAGTATTTT
TRBJ2-3 | TRBV20-1 | many | TRBD2 | CSARDKGGVSGRTTDTQYF | TGCAGTGCTAGAGATAAGGGGGGCGTGAGCGGGAGAACTACAGATACGCAGTATTTT
TRBJ1-4 | TRBV7-2 | few | TRBD1 | CASSPRDRAEKLFF | TGTGCCAGCAGCCCCCGGGACAGGGCGGAAAAACTGTTTTTT
TRBJ2-3 | TRBV28 | many | . | CASSSPLSTDTQYF | TGTGCCAGCAGTTCGCCTCTTAGCACAGATACGCAGTATTTT
TRBJ1-5 | TRBV20-1 | many | . | CSAPGRNNQPQHF | TGCAGTGCCCCGGGACGGAACAATCAGCCCCAGCATTTT
TRBJ2-7 | TRBV2 | many | TRBD1 | CASKKQGAVNEQYF | TGTGCCAGCAAGAAGCAGGGGGCAGTAAACGAGCAGTACTTC
TRBJ2-3 | TRBV20-1 | . | TRBD2 | CSAGTSGTDTQYF | TGCAGTGCTGGGACTAGCGGCACAGATACGCAGTATTTT
TRBJ2-3 | TRBV20-1 | many | . | CSARAVPTDTQYF | TGCAGTGCTAGAGCGGTACCCACAGATACGCAGTATTTT
TRBJ2-3 | TRBV7-3 | . | . | CASSLMGVTSTDTQYF | TGTGCCAGCAGCTTGATGGGGGTTACTAGCACAGATACGCAGTATTTT
TRBJ2-1 | TRBV7-3 | many | . | CASSLESARGEQFF | TGTGCCAGCAGCTTGGAGTCGGCACGAGGGGAGCAGTTCTTC
TRBJ1-1 | TRBV3-1 | many | . | CASSGRRVGDTEAFF | TGTGCCAGCAGCGGCCGCAGGGTAGGGGACACTGAAGCTTTCTTT
TRBJ2-2 | TRBV29-1 | . | TRBD2 | CSVLLAGGPAGELFF | TGCAGCGTTCTACTAGCGGGAGGGCCCGCCGGGGAGCTGTTTTTT
TRBJ1-1 | TRBV5-4 | . | . | CASRRGGPVKVTEAFF | TGTGCCAGCAGACGGGGGGGACCCGTGAAGGTCACTGAAGCTTTCTTT
TRBJ1-2 | TRBV7-2 | many | . | CASSLEGLGTYGYTF | TGTGCCAGCAGCTTAGAAGGTTTGGGGACCTATGGCTACACCTTC
TRBJ2-4 | TRBV28 | . | TRBD1 | CARSLWGQPNQGYF | TGTGCCCGCAGTTTATGGGGACAGCCCAATCAAGGGTACTTC
TRBJ2-7 | TRBV28 | . | . | CASSFVRATGGLYEQYF | TGTGCCAGCAGTTTTGTCCGGGCTACAGGAGGACTCTACGAGCAGTACTTC
TRBJ2-3 | TRBV7-2 | . | TRBD2 | CASTKHRRLAEGDTQYF | TGTGCCAGCACCAAGCACCGACGTCTAGCGGAGGGGGATACGCAGTATTTT
TRBJ2-1 | TRBV24-1 | many | TRBD1 | CATSDLGTASNEQFF | TGTGCCACCAGTGATCTCGGGACAGCAAGTAATGAGCAGTTCTTC
TRBJ2-5 | TRBV7-2 | many | TRBD2 | CASSLGVSGRLETQYF | TGTGCCAGCAGCTTAGGGGTTAGCGGGAGATTGGAGACCCAGTACTTC
TRBJ2-3 | TRBV15 | few | TRBD2 | CATGEASGPDTQYF | TGTGCCACCGGCGAGGCTAGCGGACCAGATACGCAGTATTTT
TRBJ2-7 | TRBV11-2 | few | . | CASSQGPSEREQYF | TGCGCCAGCAGCCAAGGTCCGAGCGAGCGCGAGCAGTACTTC
TRBJ1-6 | TRBV12-3/TRBV12-4 | few | TRBD1 | CASSFWNRGSPLHF | TGTGCCAGCAGTTTTTGGAACAGGGGGTCACCCCTCCACTTT
TRBJ2-1 | TRBV30 | many | TRBD1 | CAWTPGQYNEQFF | TGTGCCTGGACCCCGGGACAGTACAATGAGCAGTTCTTC
TRBJ1-1 | TRBV11-2 | many | . | CASSFRGEAFF | TGTGCCAGCAGCTTCCGGGGTGAAGCTTTCTTT
TRBJ2-2 | TRBV9 | few | . | CASSVPANTGELFF | TGTGCCAGCAGCGTGCCAGCGAACACCGGGGAGCTGTTTTTT
TRBJ2-7 | TRBV7-9 | many | . | CASSLGLDQSYEQYF | TGTGCCAGCAGCTTAGGTCTGGATCAATCCTACGAGCAGTACTTC
TRBJ2-5 | TRBV28 | . | TRBD1 | CASTGTGGWETQYF | TGTGCCAGCACCGGGACAGGGGGCTGGGAGACCCAGTACTTC
TRBJ1-1 | TRBV28 | few | TRBD1 | CASGTGGAGTEAFF | TGTGCCAGCGGAACAGGGGGCGCGGGCACTGAAGCTTTCTTT
TRBJ2-7 | TRBV16 | few | . | CASSQSPGLYEQYF | TGTGCCAGCAGCCAATCCCCCGGACTTTACGAGCAGTACTTC
TRBJ2-1 | TRBV19 | . | . | CASSLAWGIVGRGTTEQFF | TGTGCCAGTAGTCTCGCATGGGGGATAGTCGGGAGAGGTACTACTGAGCAGTTCTTC
TRBJ1-1 | TRBV2 | many | . | CASTSPPDTEAFF | TGTGCCAGCACCTCCCCCCCGGACACTGAAGCTTTCTTT
TRBJ2-3 | TRBV7-2 | many | . | CASSLEWGRGSTDTQYF | TGTGCCAGCAGCTTAGAATGGGGTCGGGGGAGCACAGATACGCAGTATTTT
TRBJ2-7 | TRBV4-2 | few | TRBD1 | CASSQKGQGSDEQYF | TGTGCCAGCAGCCAGAAGGGACAGGGGTCCGACGAGCAGTACTTC
TRBJ2-1 | TRBV28 | few | TRBD2 | CASSLPSGIYEQFF | TGTGCCAGCAGTTTGCCTAGCGGGATTTATGAGCAGTTCTTC
TRBJ2-2 | TRBV5-8 | . | TRBD1 | CASSPSPPQGAYTGELFF | TGTGCCAGCAGCCCCTCTCCCCCACAGGGGGCTTACACCGGGGAGCTGTTTTTT
TRBJ2-2 | TRBV9 | many | . | CASSGGANTGELFF | TGTGCCAGCAGCGGTGGGGCGAACACCGGGGAGCTGTTTTTT
TRBJ2-1 | TRBV6-1 | few | . | CASGGQHNNEQFF | TGTGCCAGCGGCGGGCAGCATAACAATGAGCAGTTCTTC
TRBJ2-1 | TRBV7-6 | many | . | CASSFDASYNEQFF | TGTGCCAGCAGCTTTGACGCCTCCTACAATGAGCAGTTCTTC
TRBJ2-7 | TRBV28 | . | TRBD1 | CASRGGTGGVEQYF | TGTGCCAGCAGGGGAGGGACAGGGGGCGTTGAGCAGTACTTC
TRBJ2-3 | TRBV12-3/TRBV12-4 | many | . | CASTSGGGAYTDTQYF | TGTGCCAGCACCTCAGGGGGGGGGGCCTACACAGATACGCAGTATTTT
TRBJ1-1 | TRBV12-3/TRBV12-4 | many | TRBD1 | CASNDRGSEAFF | TGTGCCAGCAACGACAGGGGTTCTGAAGCTTTCTTT
TRBJ2-3 | TRBV6-2/TRBV6-3 | . | TRBD2 | CASSYPKDVVAGGADTQYF | TGTGCCAGCAGTTACCCCAAGGATGTGGTAGCGGGAGGCGCAGATACGCAGTATTTT
TRBJ2-7 | TRBV9 | many | . | CASSVGVVNEQYF | TGTGCCAGCAGCGTAGGGGTGGTGAACGAGCAGTACTTC
TRBJ2-1 | TRBV20-1 | many | . | CSARNLGTSNSYNEQFF | TGCAGTGCTAGAAATCTCGGGACCTCTAATTCCTACAATGAGCAGTTCTTC
TRBJ2-7 | TRBV6-1 | many | TRBD2 | CASGTGGGEPYEQYF | TGTGCCAGCGGGACGGGCGGGGGAGAGCCCTACGAGCAGTACTTC
TRBJ2-1 | TRBV20-1 | many | . | CSARNSGYNEQFF | TGCAGTGCTAGAAATAGCGGATACAATGAGCAGTTCTTC
TRBJ1-1 | TRBV3-1 | many | . | CASSRNRVDTEAFF | TGTGCCAGCAGCCGAAACAGGGTTGACACTGAAGCTTTCTTT
TRBJ1-5 | TRBV27 | many | TRBD1 | CASRPGTAQPQHF | TGTGCCAGCAGACCCGGGACAGCACAGCCCCAGCATTTT